A single sample gave rise to the 3 T cell receptor beta chains below, sequenced in a study of OX40 agonist ivuxolimab in advanced cancers. The assay was immunoSEQ multiplex PCR, and TCRdb's table has in-frame clones only and misses some. The profile covers fewer than 65,000 clones, with 70% to 90% appearing a single time and 0.55% taken by the ten largest. The input for sequencing was CD4+ or CD8+ T cells sorted from blood, taken in a trial of the OX40 agonist ivuxolimab. The receptors here all came from an adult with an advanced solid tumor such as melanoma, head and neck, liver or kidney cancer.

This clone was seen only a few times. This chain uses TRBV2 with TRBJ1-1; 9 positions match TRBD1. This CDR3 spans 14 amino acids. V gave up 6 bases and J gave up 5 bases; unmatched junction bases: 7. Germline V gene sequence: CDR1 SNHLY, CDR2 FYNNEI. The chain's CDR3 is CASSKTGGGTEAFF. The CDR3 DNA reads as TGTGCCAGCAGCAAGACAGGGGGAGGGACTGAAGCTTTCTTT. The variable domain in full, with the rest retrieved from reference TRBV2 and TRBJ1-1, is EPEVTQTPSHQVTQMGQEVILRCVPISNHLYFYWYRQILGQKVEFLVSFYNNEISEKSEIFDDQFSVERPDGSNFTLKIRSTKLEDSAMYFCASSKTGGGTEAFFGQGTRLTVV.

This clone has a handful of counts. The V call is TRBV5-1, the J call TRBJ2-1, with D perhaps being TRBD1 or TRBD2 (6 bases each). The CDR3 contains 15 residues. The V end was cut by 4 bases, the J end by 0 bases, with 11 bases between. Germline V gene data show CDR1 as SGHRS and CDR2 as YFSETQ. The CDR3 here is CASSPGANSYNEQFF. CDR3 sequence (DNA): TGCGCCAGCAGCCCGGGGGCTAACTCCTACAATGAGCAGTTCTTC.

The chain couples TRBV7-2 to TRBJ2-5; D unresolved. Germline assignment: CDR1 SGHTA and CDR2 FQGNSA. The V gene lost 1 base and the J gene lost 2 bases, with 11 bases spanning the gap. The CDR3 length is 15 residues. DNA of the CDR3: TGTGCCAGCAGCTTAGGGCCAGGACCTCAAGAGACCCAGTACTTC. Protein product: CASSLGPGPQETQYF.